In its sample, the clone carrying this T cell receptor beta chain was seen once. What it binds is unknown. Some clones are missing from TCRdb's copy, which holds only in-frame ones; the method was immunoSEQ multiplex PCR. The sample records around 92,000 clones, approximately 93% being singletons. The CDR3 length is 13 residues. Germline-derived CDR1 and CDR2 are MNHEY and SVGAGI. J lost 7 bases, V lost 5 bases, and 4 bases had no gene match. The record originates from a study of OX40 agonist ivuxolimab in advanced cancers. Overall study: Patients enrolled in dose escalation were diagnosed with hepatocellular carcinoma, melanoma, renal cell or head and neck cancer. Findings of the study overall: Normalized T-cell clonal expansion was also low in some nonresponders.

This rearrangement joins TRBV6-5 to TRBJ1-5, with 8 bases lining up with TRBD1. The TCR originated in an adult with an advanced solid tumor such as melanoma, head and neck, liver or kidney cancer. The specimen comprised CD4+ or CD8+ T cells sorted from blood, sampled in a trial of the OX40 agonist ivuxolimab. The CDR3 DNA reads as TGTGCCAGCAGTCGGACAGGGTACCAGCCCCAGCATTTT. This codes for CASSRTGYQPQHF.